This passage covers 15 T cell receptor beta chains from one sample sequenced in a study of blood T cell repertoires in COVID-19. The repertoire was sequenced with immunoSEQ multiplex PCR; TCRdb's copy has only in-frame clones and lacks some. The sample records 300,000 to 450,000 clones, approximately 77% being singletons. Sequenced material: peripheral blood. The receptors come from a human donor with acute or convalescent COVID-19. The donor label of this sample is uncertain.

With respect to this clone: Additional DNA sequences in this sample encode the identical CDR3. The chain carries TRBV18 and TRBJ1-1, with D perhaps matching TRBD1 (5 bases). The germline V gene has CDR1 KGHSH and CDR2 LQKENI. The V end lost 3 bases, the J end lost 6 bases, and 11 bases lay between the germline ends. The CDR3 length is 13 residues. CDR3 protein: CASSPDRGAEAFF. CDR3 coding DNA: TGTGCCAGCTCACCGGACCGGGGGGCTGAAGCTTTCTTT.

The chain links TRBV30 to TRBJ2-7, with TRBD2 as a possible D gene (5 bases). CDR3 length: 16 residues. V shed 2 bases and J shed 2 bases, with 19 bases lying between them. Germline CDR1 GTSNPN, CDR2 SVGIG (reference sequence). Written as DNA, the CDR3 is TGTGCCTGGAGTCAACCCTTCCGGGGAGTCACCTACGAGCAGTACTTC. It translates to CAWSQPFRGVTYEQYF. The full variable domain, rest sourced from reference TRBV30 and TRBJ2-7, is SQTIHQWPATLVQPVGSPLSLECTVEGTSNPNLYWYRQAAGRGLQLLFYSVGIGQISSEVPQNLSASRPQDRQFILSSKKLLLSDSGFYLCAWSQPFRGVTYEQYFGPGTRLTVT.

J is TRBJ1-6 and V is TRBV3-1 (or the pseudogene TRBV3-2); D unclear. Trimming stripped 4 bases from V and 10 bases from J, with 5 bases between. There are 11 residues in the CDR3. Germline V gene lookup returns CDR1 LGHDT and CDR2 YNNKEL (reference sequence). The CDR3 bases are TGTGCCAGCAGCCGCGGATCACCCCTCCACTTT. It translates to CASSRGSPLHF.

CDR3 nucleotide sequence: TGTGCCAGCAGCCAAGAAAACACAGGGGGCGGGGGAGCTTTCTTT. This gives the protein CASSQENTGGGGAFF. V is TRBV3-1 (or the pseudogene TRBV3-2) and J is TRBJ1-1; the match to TRBD1 covers 9 bases. The CDR3 runs 15 residues. The V and J ends lost 0 bases and 10 bases, in that order; junction bases with no gene match: 9. Germline V gene sequence: CDR1 LGHDT, CDR2 YNNKEL (reference sequence).

The chain joins TRBV4-1 to TRBJ1-1; TRBD1 is a possible D gene (5 bases). CDR1 is MGHRA, CDR2 YSYEKL, per germline. The germline V and J ends were trimmed by 4 bases and 1 base, with 13 bases remaining between them. The CDR3 loop spans 15 amino acids. DNA of the CDR3: TGCGCCAGCAGCCTAGGGGCTACAGCGAACACTGAAGCTTTCTTT. The encoded protein is CASSLGATANTEAFF.

This rearrangement joins TRBV5-5 to TRBJ1-2; D ambiguous. Germline CDR1 and CDR2: SGHKS and YYEKEE (reference sequence). This CDR3 is 13 amino acids long. V was clipped by 2 bases and J by 1 base, with 6 bases between them. The CDR3 DNA is TGTGCCAGCAGCTTCGGGTATAACTATGGCTACACCTTC. It is translated as CASSFGYNYGYTF. Full variable domain (missing parts from reference TRBV5-5 and TRBJ1-2): DAGVTQSPTHLIKTRGQQVTLRCSPISGHKSVSWYQQVLGQGPQFIFQYYEKEERGRGNFPDRFSARQFPNYSSELNVNALLLGDSALYLCASSFGYNYGYTFGSGTRLTVV.

This clone was detected only once. The chain uses TRBV6-5 and TRBJ1-1, with D perhaps matching TRBD1 (6 bases). The CDR3 has 13 residues. Germline V CDR1 and CDR2: MNHEY, SVGAGI. Deletions cut 7 bases from V and 5 bases from J, with 14 bases between. For the CDR3, the DNA is TGTGCCAGCAAAGGGAACAGGGCGACTGAAGCTTTCTTT. Encoded protein: CASKGNRATEAFF.

The table lists this clone with a count of one. The chain recombines TRBV3-1 (or the pseudogene TRBV3-2) with TRBJ2-5, with D unresolved. The CDR3 is 13 residues long. Looked up from germline, CDR1 is LGHDT and CDR2 is YNNKEL (reference sequence). The V end was cut by 4 bases, the J end by 3 bases, with 9 bases between. The CDR3 loop is CASSPHHKETQYF. As DNA, the CDR3 is TGTGCCAGCAGCCCACACCATAAAGAGACCCAGTACTTC.

The rearrangement joins TRBV27 to TRBJ1-2; 7 bases agree with TRBD1. The CDR3 has 13 amino acids. Germline lookup yields CDR1 MNHEY and CDR2 SMNVEV (reference sequence). V gave up 6 bases and J gave up 6 bases; unmatched junction bases: 7. CDR3 region: CASRPTGRDGYTF. The CDR3 DNA follows: TGTGCCAGCAGGCCGACAGGGAGAGATGGCTACACCTTC.

The rearrangement joins TRBV11-3 to TRBJ2-5; 9 bases match TRBD2. The CDR3 loop spans 18 amino acids. Looked up from germline, CDR1 is SGHNT and CDR2 is YENEEA. The V and J ends lost 1 base and 1 base, in that order; junction bases with no gene match: 10. CDR3 nucleotides: TGTGCCAGCAGCTTAGGGGGGCTAGCGGGATGTTCCCAAGAGACCCAGTACTTC. Protein sequence: CASSLGGLAGCSQETQYF. The whole variable domain, remainder taken from reference TRBV11-3 and TRBJ2-5, is EAGVVQSPRYKIIEKKQPVAFWCNPISGHNTLYWYLQNLGQGPELLIRYENEEAVDDSQLPKDRFSAERLKGVDSTLKIQPAELGDSAVYLCASSLGGLAGCSQETQYFGPGTRLLVL.

V and J are TRBV5-4 and TRBJ2-3, with D possibly being TRBD2 (6 bases). The CDR3 loop spans 15 amino acids. Germline CDR1 SGHNT, CDR2 YYREEE (reference sequence). The V end was cut by 3 bases, the J end by 9 bases, with 20 bases between. The CDR3 reads CASSSRLEAQETQYF. CDR3 bases: TGTGCCAGCAGCTCCCGACTAGAGGCACAGGAGACGCAGTATTTT.

The rearrangement uses TRBV30 and TRBJ1-6, with TRBD1 as a possible D gene (6 bases). Trimming took 1 base from V and 9 from J, leaving 16 bases between them. The CDR3 sequence is 15 residues long. Per germline, CDR1 GTSNPN and CDR2 SVGIG (reference sequence). The CDR3 bases are TGTGCCTGGAGTGCGATACAGGGTTTCGGTTCACCCCTCCACTTT. Translated: CAWSAIQGFGSPLHF.

This clone was seen many times. This rearrangement joins TRBV6-5 to TRBJ1-2; 7 bases agree with TRBD1. J gave up 13 bases and V 5 bases, and 7 bases lay outside the gene matches. Germline V CDR1 and CDR2: MNHEY, SVGAGI. This CDR3 contains 11 residues. The DNA of the CDR3 is TGTGCCAGCAGTCACGGACAGGCCTTCACCTTC. It specifies CASSHGQAFTF.

The rearrangement joins TRBV2 to TRBJ1-5; 9 positions match TRBD1. CDR1 is SNHLY, CDR2 FYNNEI, per germline. The CDR3 is made up of 15 amino acids. With 4 bases clipped from V and 2 bases from J, the junction kept 3 bases outside the gene matches. The DNA of the CDR3 is TGTGCCAGCAGTGGAGACAGGGGGGGCAATCAGCCCCAGCATTTT. This translates into CASSGDRGGNQPQHF.

This chain joins TRBV7-8 and TRBJ1-1; 7 bases agree with TRBD1. The germline V gene encodes CDR1 SGHVS and CDR2 FQNEAQ. This CDR3 region has 16 residues. V shed 5 bases, J shed 0 bases, and the junction held 9 bases outside the gene matches. The CDR3 spells CASSLGTARMNTEAFF. CDR3 nucleotide sequence: TGTGCCAGCAGCCTAGGGACAGCCCGCATGAACACTGAAGCTTTCTTT.